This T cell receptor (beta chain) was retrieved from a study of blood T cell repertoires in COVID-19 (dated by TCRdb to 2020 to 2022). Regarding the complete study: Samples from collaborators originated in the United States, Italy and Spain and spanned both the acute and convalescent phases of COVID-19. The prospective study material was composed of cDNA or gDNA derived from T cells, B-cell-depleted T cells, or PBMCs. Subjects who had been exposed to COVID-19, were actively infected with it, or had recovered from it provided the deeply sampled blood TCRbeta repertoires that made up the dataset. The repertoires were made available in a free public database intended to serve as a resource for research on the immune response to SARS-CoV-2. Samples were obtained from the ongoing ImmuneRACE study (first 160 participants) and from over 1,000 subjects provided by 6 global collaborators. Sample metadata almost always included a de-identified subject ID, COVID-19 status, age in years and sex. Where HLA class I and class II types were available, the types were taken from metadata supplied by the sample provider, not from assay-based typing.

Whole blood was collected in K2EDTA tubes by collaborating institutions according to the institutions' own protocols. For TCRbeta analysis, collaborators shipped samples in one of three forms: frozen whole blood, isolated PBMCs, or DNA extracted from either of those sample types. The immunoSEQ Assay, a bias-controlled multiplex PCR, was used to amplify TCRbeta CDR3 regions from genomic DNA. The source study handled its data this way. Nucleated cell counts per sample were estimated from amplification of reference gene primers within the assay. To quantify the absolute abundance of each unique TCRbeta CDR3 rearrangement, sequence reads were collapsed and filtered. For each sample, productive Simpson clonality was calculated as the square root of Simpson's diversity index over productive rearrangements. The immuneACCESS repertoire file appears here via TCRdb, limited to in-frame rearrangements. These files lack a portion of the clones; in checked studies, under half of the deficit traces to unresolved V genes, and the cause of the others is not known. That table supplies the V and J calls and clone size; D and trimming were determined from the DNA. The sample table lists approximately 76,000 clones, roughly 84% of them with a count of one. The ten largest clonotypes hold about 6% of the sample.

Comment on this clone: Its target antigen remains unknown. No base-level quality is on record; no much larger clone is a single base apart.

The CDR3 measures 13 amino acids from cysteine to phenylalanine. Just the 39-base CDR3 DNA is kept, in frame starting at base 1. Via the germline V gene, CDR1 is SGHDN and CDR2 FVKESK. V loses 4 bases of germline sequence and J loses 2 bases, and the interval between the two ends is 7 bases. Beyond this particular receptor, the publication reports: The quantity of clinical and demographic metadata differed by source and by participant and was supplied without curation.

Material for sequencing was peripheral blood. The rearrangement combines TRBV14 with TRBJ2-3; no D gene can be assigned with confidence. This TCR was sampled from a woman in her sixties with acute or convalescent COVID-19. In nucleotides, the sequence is TGTGCCAGCAGCCGGAGCCACACAGATACGCAGTATTTT. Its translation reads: CASSRSHTDTQYF.